These T cell receptor beta chains were read from a single sample in a study of technical replicates of blood from a few donors. Sequencing used immunoSEQ multiplex PCR; TCRdb keeps in-frame clones, though not all of them. The sample consists of about 85,000 clones, about 95% of them appearing once. Input material: T cells isolated from PBMCs. These receptors came from a human donor in good health. The CDR3 runs from the conserved cysteine through the conserved F or W. The order of the fields is clone size, V gene, D gene, J gene, CDR3 DNA, CDR3 protein. D genes are given only for firm matches. Only part of the rows carry a size: once, few, many, or a class if the clone is expanded.

clone size: once; V gene: TRBV5-8; D gene: NA; J gene: TRBJ2-2; CDR3 DNA: TGTGCCAGCAGCCTGTCTACGCCCGGGGAGCTGTTTTTT; CDR3 protein: CASSLSTPGELFF
clone size: NA; V gene: TRBV29-1; D gene: TRBD1; J gene: TRBJ2-2; CDR3 DNA: TGCAGCGCCGCAGGACAGGGGAAGACCGGGGAGCTGTTTTTT; CDR3 protein: CSAAGQGKTGELFF
clone size: NA; V gene: TRBV6-6; D gene: NA; J gene: TRBJ1-3; CDR3 DNA: TGTGCCAGCAGTTACGGGGGGAATTCTGGAAACACCATATATTTT; CDR3 protein: CASSYGGNSGNTIYF
clone size: NA; V gene: TRBV28; D gene: NA; J gene: TRBJ2-1; CDR3 DNA: TGTGCCAGCATCGGACAGTCCTACAATGAGCAGTTCTTC; CDR3 protein: CASIGQSYNEQFF
clone size: NA; V gene: TRBV6-5; D gene: TRBD2; J gene: TRBJ2-3; CDR3 DNA: TGTGCCGCTCCGACTAGCAGCACAGATACGCAGTATTTT; CDR3 protein: CAAPTSSTDTQYF
clone size: NA; V gene: TRBV7-9; D gene: NA; J gene: TRBJ1-2; CDR3 DNA: TGTGCCAGCAGCTTTACAGGACAGAAAGGCTACACCTTC; CDR3 protein: CASSFTGQKGYTF
clone size: NA; V gene: TRBV7-9; D gene: TRBD2; J gene: TRBJ2-5; CDR3 DNA: TGTGCCAGCAGCCCTCTCAGCGGGAGGGAGTCATTGGGAAAAGAGACCCAGTACTTC; CDR3 protein: CASSPLSGRESLGKETQYF
clone size: NA; V gene: TRBV28; D gene: NA; J gene: TRBJ2-2; CDR3 DNA: TGTGCCAGCACGATAGCGGCTTCGAACACCGGGGAGCTGTTTTTT; CDR3 protein: CASTIAASNTGELFF
clone size: NA; V gene: TRBV5-4; D gene: NA; J gene: TRBJ1-5; CDR3 DNA: TGTGCCAGCAGCCGGGGGAGAGGGAGCCAGCCCCAGCATTTT; CDR3 protein: CASSRGRGSQPQHF
clone size: NA; V gene: TRBV5-4; D gene: NA; J gene: TRBJ1-2; CDR3 DNA: TGTGCCAGCAGCGACGGATTCCAGGTCGTCAACGGCTACACCTTC; CDR3 protein: CASSDGFQVVNGYTF
clone size: NA; V gene: TRBV19; D gene: TRBD1; J gene: TRBJ1-2; CDR3 DNA: TGTGCCAGTAGTATGGGGACAGGGGCCTCCTATGGCTACACCTTC; CDR3 protein: CASSMGTGASYGYTF
clone size: NA; V gene: TRBV27; D gene: TRBD1; J gene: TRBJ2-7; CDR3 DNA: TGTGCCAGCAGTCCGGACAGGGGGCGCGGCGAGCAGTACTTC; CDR3 protein: CASSPDRGRGEQYF
clone size: NA; V gene: TRBV9; D gene: NA; J gene: TRBJ1-2; CDR3 DNA: TGTGCCAGCAGCGGTAGACGGGAATTTAACTATGGCTACACCTTC; CDR3 protein: CASSGRREFNYGYTF
clone size: NA; V gene: TRBV18; D gene: NA; J gene: TRBJ2-2; CDR3 DNA: TGTGCCAGCTCACCCGAGGCGGGGGAGCTGTTTTTT; CDR3 protein: CASSPEAGELFF
clone size: NA; V gene: TRBV4-1; D gene: TRBD2; J gene: TRBJ2-1; CDR3 DNA: TGCGCCAGCAGCCAAGACGATAGCGGGATCTACAATGAGCAGTTCTTC; CDR3 protein: CASSQDDSGIYNEQFF
clone size: NA; V gene: TRBV5-1; D gene: TRBD2; J gene: TRBJ2-1; CDR3 DNA: TGCGCCAGCAGCCCAAGCGGGAGCTCCTACAATGAGCAGTTCTTC; CDR3 protein: CASSPSGSSYNEQFF
clone size: NA; V gene: TRBV6-5; D gene: TRBD2; J gene: TRBJ2-3; CDR3 DNA: TGTGCCACCCGACGCGGGAGCATAGCAGATACGCAGTATTTT; CDR3 protein: CATRRGSIADTQYF
clone size: NA; V gene: TRBV5-1; D gene: TRBD1; J gene: TRBJ2-5; CDR3 DNA: TGCGCCAGCAGCTTCGGGACAGGGGGCCAAGAGACCCAGTACTTC; CDR3 protein: CASSFGTGGQETQYF
clone size: NA; V gene: TRBV4-1; D gene: NA; J gene: TRBJ1-4; CDR3 DNA: TGCGCCAGCAGATTAGTTGCAACTAATGAAAAACTGTTTTTT; CDR3 protein: CASRLVATNEKLFF
clone size: NA; V gene: TRBV4-2; D gene: NA; J gene: TRBJ2-2; CDR3 DNA: TGTGCCAGCAGCCAAGATCCGACTGCAGCGAACACCGGGGAGCTGTTTTTT; CDR3 protein: CASSQDPTAANTGELFF
clone size: once; V gene: TRBV7-3; D gene: TRBD2; J gene: TRBJ2-3; CDR3 DNA: TGTGCCAGCAGCTCTCTAGCGGGGGGCCAGGATACGCAGTATTTT; CDR3 protein: CASSSLAGGQDTQYF
clone size: NA; V gene: TRBV2; D gene: NA; J gene: TRBJ2-1; CDR3 DNA: TGTGCCAGCAGTGAAGCGGTCAGGGTCTACAATGAGCAGTTCTTC; CDR3 protein: CASSEAVRVYNEQFF
clone size: NA; V gene: TRBV27; D gene: NA; J gene: TRBJ1-4; CDR3 DNA: TGTGCCAGCAGATCAGACCGAGGGTATAATGAAAAACTGTTTTTT; CDR3 protein: CASRSDRGYNEKLFF
clone size: NA; V gene: TRBV19; D gene: TRBD1; J gene: TRBJ1-4; CDR3 DNA: TGTGCCAGTAGTGCTATAGGGACAGTAAACGAAAAACTGTTTTTT; CDR3 protein: CASSAIGTVNEKLFF
clone size: NA; V gene: TRBV18; D gene: TRBD1; J gene: TRBJ2-7; CDR3 DNA: TGTGCCAGCTCAGGCGGACAGGGTACCTACGAGCAGTACTTC; CDR3 protein: CASSGGQGTYEQYF
clone size: NA; V gene: TRBV29-1; D gene: NA; J gene: TRBJ1-2; CDR3 DNA: TGCAGCGTTTCGGGGAGGGCAGGCTCTAATGGCTACACCTTC; CDR3 protein: CSVSGRAGSNGYTF
clone size: NA; V gene: TRBV13; D gene: TRBD2; J gene: TRBJ2-7; CDR3 DNA: TGTGCCAGCAGCGAAGAAGGACTAGCGGGGGCCCGGAGGCAGTACTTC; CDR3 protein: CASSEEGLAGARRQYF
clone size: once; V gene: TRBV5-1; D gene: TRBD2; J gene: TRBJ2-1; CDR3 DNA: TGCGCCAGCAGCTTTACCGGGACTAGGGGAATCAATGAGCAGTTCTTC; CDR3 protein: CASSFTGTRGINEQFF
clone size: NA; V gene: TRBV12-5; D gene: TRBD1; J gene: TRBJ2-1; CDR3 DNA: TGTGCTAGTGGTCTCGGACAGGCTTACAATGAGCAGTTCTTC; CDR3 protein: CASGLGQAYNEQFF
clone size: NA; V gene: TRBV4-1; D gene: TRBD2; J gene: TRBJ2-1; CDR3 DNA: TGCGCCAGCAGCCAAGAGGGGAGTGTAGCGGGAGTCAACAATGAGCAGTTCTTC; CDR3 protein: CASSQEGSVAGVNNEQFF
clone size: NA; V gene: TRBV15; D gene: TRBD1; J gene: TRBJ2-7; CDR3 DNA: TGTGCCACCAGCAGAGATTTTTCATTGGTCCGGGACAGCTCCTACGAGCAGTACTTC; CDR3 protein: CATSRDFSLVRDSSYEQYF
clone size: NA; V gene: TRBV9; D gene: NA; J gene: TRBJ1-2; CDR3 DNA: TGTGCCAGCAACGTACAGGCCTCAGGGAACTATGGCTACACCTTC; CDR3 protein: CASNVQASGNYGYTF
clone size: NA; V gene: TRBV2; D gene: NA; J gene: TRBJ2-7; CDR3 DNA: TGTGCCATCCGACAGGCCCGCGGCGAGCAGTACTTC; CDR3 protein: CAIRQARGEQYF
clone size: NA; V gene: TRBV5-1; D gene: NA; J gene: TRBJ2-3; CDR3 DNA: TGCGCCAGCAGCTTGCTGGCTAGCGTTCGCGGAGATACGCAGTATTTT; CDR3 protein: CASSLLASVRGDTQYF
clone size: NA; V gene: TRBV2; D gene: NA; J gene: TRBJ2-7; CDR3 DNA: TGTGCCAGCAGTGAGCGACAGGGAGGCGACGAGCAGTACTTC; CDR3 protein: CASSERQGGDEQYF
clone size: NA; V gene: TRBV18; D gene: TRBD1; J gene: TRBJ2-1; CDR3 DNA: TGTGCCAGCTCACCACGTAACAGGGGCACATACAATGAGCAGTTCTTC; CDR3 protein: CASSPRNRGTYNEQFF
clone size: NA; V gene: TRBV6-6; D gene: TRBD2; J gene: TRBJ2-1; CDR3 DNA: TGTGCCAGCAGTACGGAGCGGGAGCCCTACAATGAGCAGTTCTTC; CDR3 protein: CASSTEREPYNEQFF
clone size: NA; V gene: TRBV7-2; D gene: TRBD2; J gene: TRBJ2-7; CDR3 DNA: TGTGCCAGCAGCCATACCGGGACTAGCGGGCTTGGCATCTACGAGCAGTACTTC; CDR3 protein: CASSHTGTSGLGIYEQYF
clone size: NA; V gene: TRBV7-6; D gene: NA; J gene: TRBJ1-6; CDR3 DNA: TGTGCCAGCAGCCTCCAGGGGAACAACTATAATTCACCCCTCCACTTT; CDR3 protein: CASSLQGNNYNSPLHF
clone size: NA; V gene: TRBV7-8; D gene: TRBD2; J gene: TRBJ2-7; CDR3 DNA: TGTGCCAGCAGCTTACCCCGACTAGCGGGAGGGGAAAACGAGCAGTACTTC; CDR3 protein: CASSLPRLAGGENEQYF
clone size: NA; V gene: TRBV28; D gene: NA; J gene: TRBJ2-3; CDR3 DNA: TGTGCCAGCAGTTTTCGCGGAACAGATACGCAGTATTTT; CDR3 protein: CASSFRGTDTQYF
clone size: NA; V gene: TRBV7-9; D gene: TRBD2; J gene: TRBJ2-1; CDR3 DNA: TGTGCCAGCAGCTTGAATCTAGCGGGGGACAATGAGCAGTTCTTC; CDR3 protein: CASSLNLAGDNEQFF
clone size: few; V gene: TRBV6-4; D gene: NA; J gene: TRBJ2-1; CDR3 DNA: TGTGCCAGCAGTGACTCCCGGCTAGTGGCGGTAAATGAGCAGTTCTTC; CDR3 protein: CASSDSRLVAVNEQFF
clone size: NA; V gene: TRBV12-1; D gene: NA; J gene: TRBJ1-5; CDR3 DNA: TGTGCCATCTTCCCACCGGAGCCCCAGCATTTT; CDR3 protein: CAIFPPEPQHF
clone size: NA; V gene: TRBV6-5; D gene: NA; J gene: TRBJ2-7; CDR3 DNA: TGTGCCAGCAGTTATTATAGGACATCCCCCTACGAGCAGTACTTC; CDR3 protein: CASSYYRTSPYEQYF
clone size: few; V gene: TRBV19; D gene: TRBD1; J gene: TRBJ2-1; CDR3 DNA: TGTGCCAGTAGTATTCAGGGGGTCAATGAGCAGTTCTTC; CDR3 protein: CASSIQGVNEQFF
clone size: NA; V gene: TRBV6-1; D gene: NA; J gene: TRBJ1-1; CDR3 DNA: TGTGCCAGCAGTGAACAGGAGAACACTGAAGCTTTCTTT; CDR3 protein: CASSEQENTEAFF
clone size: NA; V gene: TRBV2; D gene: NA; J gene: TRBJ1-1; CDR3 DNA: TGTGCCAGCAGTGAATCGGGGGTGGGATCGGACACTGAAGCTTTCTTT; CDR3 protein: CASSESGVGSDTEAFF
clone size: NA; V gene: TRBV7-8; D gene: TRBD1; J gene: TRBJ2-7; CDR3 DNA: TGTGCCAGCAGCTTTCCTCTGGACAGGGGGGAGGGCGAGCAGTACTTC; CDR3 protein: CASSFPLDRGEGEQYF